These 3 T cell receptor beta chains were all obtained from the same sample, sequenced in a study of T cells in localized non-small cell lung cancer. Profiled with immunoSEQ multiplex PCR; TCRdb holds only in-frame clones, not every one. The sample holds under 65,000 clones, approximately 90% seen once. This material consisted of peripheral blood, taken before any cancer treatment. The receptors were gathered from a man aged 40-75 years with stage I squamous cell lung carcinoma.

The chain employs TRBV15 and TRBJ2-1, with no clear D. This CDR3 is built from 15 residues. V lost 1 base to trimming and J lost 6 bases, with 13 bases between them. In germline, CDR1 is LNHNV, CDR2 YYDKDF (reference sequence). The CDR3 sequence is CATSRVLGSSNEQFF. CDR3 sequence (DNA): TGTGCCACCAGCAGAGTGCTAGGGTCATCCAATGAGCAGTTCTTC.

The CDR3 loop is CASSPGQQFYEQYF. In DNA form, the CDR3 reads TGTGCCAGCTCACCGGGACAGCAATTCTACGAGCAGTACTTC. This chain uses TRBV18 with TRBJ2-7; 7 bases line up with TRBD1. This CDR3 has 14 residues. With V trimmed by 3 bases and J by 3 bases, 5 bases remained unmatched. Germline assignment: CDR1 KGHSH and CDR2 LQKENI.

The table lists this clone with a count of one. The DNA for the CDR3 is TGTGCCAGCAGCCCCTTAGCGGGAGGGTCCACCGGGGAGCTGTTTTTT. Encoded protein: CASSPLAGGSTGELFF. This chain connects TRBV7-3 to TRBJ2-2; 11 nucleotides match TRBD2. This CDR3 is 16 amino acids long. V was clipped by 5 bases and J by 4 bases; unmatched bases: 6. Germline-derived CDR1 and CDR2 are SGHTA and FQGTGA.